This TCR beta chain is from a study of T-cell reconstitution after alpha-beta-depleted transplantation in children. Preparation of the TCRbeta library involved a method that used unique molecular identifiers. TCRdb re-derived calls from the PCR reads in MiXCR, one entry per CDR3 protein. The data contain nearly 400,000 distinct CDR3 sequences, roughly 20% of them singletons. Germline assignment: CDR1 MNHEY and CDR2 SMNVEV (reference sequence). CDR3 length: 14 residues. V was cut by 2 bases and J by 6 bases, with 13 bases left in between. Only a few counts were recorded for this clonotype. The sample in question was PBMCs from the stem cell graft donor, obtained from the stem cell graft. The V call is TRBV27, the J call TRBJ2-5, with TRBD1 as a possible D gene (7 bases). This clonotype originated in a human donor who donated a stem cell graft to a child with acute myeloid leukemia. The CDR3 region has the DNA TGTGCCAGCAGTTTAGGAGGGGGCGCAAAGACCCAGTACTTC. Protein product: CASSLGGGAKTQYF.